This T cell receptor beta chain was sequenced in a study of B cell selection in AIRE deficiency. Study-wide results and caveats: Shared Treg sequences were biased toward short CDR3s with few non-templated nucleotide insertions. Patient Tconv and Treg cells showed healthy-like TCRBV usage, CDR3 length, diversity. Only about 9.3% of around 3,900 shared Treg sequences were patient-specific; about 33% healthy-specific.

The data were produced by immunoSEQ multiplex PCR, yet TCRdb's version contains in-frame clones alone and is incomplete. The sample yields some 14,000 clones, 90% to 95% seen once. The regulatory T cell sort gate was CD4+CD25hiCD127low/negative. A few counts support this clone. Its antigen is not known. V lost 9 bases and J lost 0; bases outside the gene matches: 3. CDR3 length: 13 amino acids. Germline-derived CDR1 and CDR2 are LGHNA and YSLEER. Sequences were obtained from Tregs sorted from PBMCs. The clonotype was recovered from a human donor with AIRE deficiency. The rearrangement joins TRBV4-3 to TRBJ1-1; 8 bases line up with TRBD1. The DNA of the CDR3 is TGCGCCAGTGGACAGGGAATGAACACTGAAGCTTTCTTT. This translates into CASGQGMNTEAFF.